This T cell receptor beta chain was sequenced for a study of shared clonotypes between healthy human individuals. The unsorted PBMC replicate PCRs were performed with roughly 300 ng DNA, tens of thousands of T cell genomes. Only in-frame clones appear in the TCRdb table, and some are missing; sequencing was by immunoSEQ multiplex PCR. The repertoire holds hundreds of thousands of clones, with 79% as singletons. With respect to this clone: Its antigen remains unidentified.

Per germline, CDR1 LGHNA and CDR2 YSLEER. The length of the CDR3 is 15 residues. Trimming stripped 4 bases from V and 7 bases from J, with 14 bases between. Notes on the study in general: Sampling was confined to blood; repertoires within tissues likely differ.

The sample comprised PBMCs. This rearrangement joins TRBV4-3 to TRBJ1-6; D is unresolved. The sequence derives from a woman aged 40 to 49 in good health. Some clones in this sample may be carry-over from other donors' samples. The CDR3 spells CASSPESLSNSPLHF. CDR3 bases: TGCGCCAGCAGCCCCGAATCCCTGTCCAATTCACCCCTCCACTTT.